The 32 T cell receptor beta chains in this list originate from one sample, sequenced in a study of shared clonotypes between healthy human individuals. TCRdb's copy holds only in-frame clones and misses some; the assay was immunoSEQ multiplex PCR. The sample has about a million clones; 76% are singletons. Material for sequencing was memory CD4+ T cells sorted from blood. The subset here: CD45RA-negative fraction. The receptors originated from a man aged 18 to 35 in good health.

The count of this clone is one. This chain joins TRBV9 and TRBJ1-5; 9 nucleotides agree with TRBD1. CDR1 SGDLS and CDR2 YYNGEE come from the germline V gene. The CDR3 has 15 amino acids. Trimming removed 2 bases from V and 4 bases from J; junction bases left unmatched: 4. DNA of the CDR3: TGTGCCAGCAGCGTTGGACAGGGGCGTAATCAGCCCCAGCATTTT. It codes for CASSVGQGRNQPQHF.

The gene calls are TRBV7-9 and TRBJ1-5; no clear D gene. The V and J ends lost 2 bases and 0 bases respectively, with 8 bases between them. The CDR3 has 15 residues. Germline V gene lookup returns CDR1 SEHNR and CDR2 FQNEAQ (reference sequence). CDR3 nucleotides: TGTGCCAGCAGCTTATCTGAAAATAGCAATCAGCCCCAGCATTTT. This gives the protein CASSLSENSNQPQHF. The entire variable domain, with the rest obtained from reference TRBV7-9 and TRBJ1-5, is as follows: DTGVSQNPRHKITKRGQNVTFRCDPISEHNRLYWYRQTLGQGPEFLTYFQNEAQLEKSRLLSDRFSAERPKGSFSTLEIQRTEQGDSAMYLCASSLSENSNQPQHFGDGTRLSIL.

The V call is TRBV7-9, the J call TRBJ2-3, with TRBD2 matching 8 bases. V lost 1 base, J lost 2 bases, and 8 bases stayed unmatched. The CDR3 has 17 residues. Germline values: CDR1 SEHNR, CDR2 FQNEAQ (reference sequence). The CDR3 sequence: CASSLGAAGGPTDTQYF. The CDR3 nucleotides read TGTGCCAGCAGCTTAGGGGCTGCGGGGGGACCCACAGATACGCAGTATTTT.

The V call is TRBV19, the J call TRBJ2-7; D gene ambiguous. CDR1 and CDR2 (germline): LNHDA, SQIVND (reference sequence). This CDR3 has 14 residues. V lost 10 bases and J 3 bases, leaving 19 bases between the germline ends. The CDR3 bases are TGTGCCATCCCCCAATCGGGCAGTTTCTACGAGCAGTACTTC. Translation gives CAIPQSGSFYEQYF.

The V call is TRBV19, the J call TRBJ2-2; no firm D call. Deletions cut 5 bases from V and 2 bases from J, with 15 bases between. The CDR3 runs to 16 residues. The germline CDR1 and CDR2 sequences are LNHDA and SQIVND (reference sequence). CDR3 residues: CASSPLFVTNTGELFF. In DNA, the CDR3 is TGTGCCAGTAGTCCACTATTCGTAACTAACACCGGGGAGCTGTTTTTT. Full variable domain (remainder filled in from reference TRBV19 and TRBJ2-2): DGGITQSPKYLFRKEGQNVTLSCEQNLNHDAMYWYRQDPGQGLRLIYYSQIVNDFQKGDIAEGYSVSREKKESFPLTVTSAQKNPTAFYLCASSPLFVTNTGELFFGEGSRLTVL.

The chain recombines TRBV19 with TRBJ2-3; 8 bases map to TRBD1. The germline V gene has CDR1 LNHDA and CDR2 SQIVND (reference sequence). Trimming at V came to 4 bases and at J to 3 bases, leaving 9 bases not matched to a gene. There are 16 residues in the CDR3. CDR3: CASSTVGQGGTDTQYF. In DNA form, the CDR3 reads TGTGCCAGTAGTACTGTAGGACAGGGTGGAACAGATACGCAGTATTTT.

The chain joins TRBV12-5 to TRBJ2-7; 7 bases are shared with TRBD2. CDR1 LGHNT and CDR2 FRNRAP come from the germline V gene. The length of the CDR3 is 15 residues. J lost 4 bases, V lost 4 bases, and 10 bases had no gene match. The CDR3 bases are TGTGCTAGTGGTTGCCTTGATTGGCGGGGGTACGAGCAGTACTTC. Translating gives CASGCLDWRGYEQYF.

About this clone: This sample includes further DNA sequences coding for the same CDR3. CDR3 DNA: TGTGCCAGCAGCCCGAGGGGGGTGAGCTCCTACAATGAGCAGTTCTTC. Translating it yields CASSPRGVSSYNEQFF. The chain uses TRBV5-6 and TRBJ2-1; tentatively, D is TRBD1 or TRBD2 (6 bases each). CDR3 length: 16 amino acids. In germline, CDR1 is SGHDT, CDR2 YYEEEE. Trimming cost V 4 bases and J 0 bases, with 14 bases left between them.

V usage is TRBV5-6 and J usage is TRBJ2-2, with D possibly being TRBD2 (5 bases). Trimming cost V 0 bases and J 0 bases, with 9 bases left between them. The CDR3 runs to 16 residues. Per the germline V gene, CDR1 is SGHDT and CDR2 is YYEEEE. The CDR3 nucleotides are TGTGCCAGCAGCTTGGTGGGGAGCGCGAACACCGGGGAGCTGTTTTTT. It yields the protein CASSLVGSANTGELFF.

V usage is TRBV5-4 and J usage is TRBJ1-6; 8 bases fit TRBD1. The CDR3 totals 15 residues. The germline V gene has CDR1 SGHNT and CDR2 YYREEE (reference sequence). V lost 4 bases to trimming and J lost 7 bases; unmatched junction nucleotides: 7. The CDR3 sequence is CASSTKTGENSPLHF. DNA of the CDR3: TGTGCCAGCAGCACCAAGACAGGGGAAAATTCACCCCTCCACTTT. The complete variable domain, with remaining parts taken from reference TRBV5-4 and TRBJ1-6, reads ETGVTQSPTHLIKTRGQQVTLRCSSQSGHNTVSWYQQALGQGPQFIFQYYREEENGRGNFPPRFSGLQFPNYSSELNVNALELDDSALYLCASSTKTGENSPLHFGNGTRLTVT.

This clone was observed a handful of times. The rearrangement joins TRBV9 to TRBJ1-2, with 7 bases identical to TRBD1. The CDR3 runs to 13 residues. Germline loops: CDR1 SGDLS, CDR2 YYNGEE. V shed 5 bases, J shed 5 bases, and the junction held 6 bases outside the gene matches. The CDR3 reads CASSRRDSYGYTF. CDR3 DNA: TGTGCCAGCAGTCGCCGGGACAGTTATGGCTACACCTTC.

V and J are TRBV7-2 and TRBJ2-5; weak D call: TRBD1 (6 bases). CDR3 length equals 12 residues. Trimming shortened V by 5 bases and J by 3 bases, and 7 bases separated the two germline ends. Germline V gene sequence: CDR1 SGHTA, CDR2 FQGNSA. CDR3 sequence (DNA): TGTGCCAGCAGCAGGGACAAAGAGACCCAGTACTTC. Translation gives CASSRDKETQYF. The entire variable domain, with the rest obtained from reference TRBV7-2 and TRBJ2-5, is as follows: GAGVSQSPSNKVTEKGKDVELRCDPISGHTALYWYRQSLGQGLEFLIYFQGNSAPDKSGLPSDRFSAERTGGSVSTLTIQRTQQEDSAVYLCASSRDKETQYFGPGTRLLVL.

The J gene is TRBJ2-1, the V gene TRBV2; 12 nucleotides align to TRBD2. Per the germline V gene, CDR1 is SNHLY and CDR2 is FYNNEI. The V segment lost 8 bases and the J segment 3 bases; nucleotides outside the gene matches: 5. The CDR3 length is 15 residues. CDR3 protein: CASDKGLAGYNEQFF. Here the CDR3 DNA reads TGTGCCAGCGACAAGGGACTAGCGGGCTACAATGAGCAGTTCTTC.

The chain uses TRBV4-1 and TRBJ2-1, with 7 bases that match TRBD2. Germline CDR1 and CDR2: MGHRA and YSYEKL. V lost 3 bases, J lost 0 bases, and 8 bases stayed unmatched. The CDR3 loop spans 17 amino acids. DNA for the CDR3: TGCGCCAGCAGCCAGCAACTAGCGCCGAGCTCCTACAATGAGCAGTTCTTC. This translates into CASSQQLAPSSYNEQFF.

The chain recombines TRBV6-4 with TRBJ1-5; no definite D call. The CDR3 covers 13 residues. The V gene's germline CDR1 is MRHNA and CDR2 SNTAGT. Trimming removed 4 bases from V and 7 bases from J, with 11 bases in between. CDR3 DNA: TGTGCCAGCAGTGCTGAAGCGTGGCAGCCCCAGCATTTT. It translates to CASSAEAWQPQHF.

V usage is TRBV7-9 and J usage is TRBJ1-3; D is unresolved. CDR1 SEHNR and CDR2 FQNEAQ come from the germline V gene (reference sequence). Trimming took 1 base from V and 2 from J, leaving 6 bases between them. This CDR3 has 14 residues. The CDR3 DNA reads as TGTGCCAGCAGCTTAGGGGCAGCTGGAAACACCATATATTTT. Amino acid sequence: CASSLGAAGNTIYF.

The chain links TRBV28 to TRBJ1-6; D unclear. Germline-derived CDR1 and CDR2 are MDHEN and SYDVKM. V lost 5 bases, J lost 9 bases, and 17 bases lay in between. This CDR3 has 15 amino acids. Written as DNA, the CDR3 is TGTGCCAGCAGTCCTTGGACCGACCTGATTTCACCCCTCCACTTT. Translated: CASSPWTDLISPLHF.

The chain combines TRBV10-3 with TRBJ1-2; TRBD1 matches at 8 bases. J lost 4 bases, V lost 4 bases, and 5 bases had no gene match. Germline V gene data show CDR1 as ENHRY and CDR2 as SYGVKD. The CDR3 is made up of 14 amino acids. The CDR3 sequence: CAISVRQGLYGYTF. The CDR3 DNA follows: TGTGCCATCAGTGTCCGACAGGGGCTCTATGGCTACACCTTC.

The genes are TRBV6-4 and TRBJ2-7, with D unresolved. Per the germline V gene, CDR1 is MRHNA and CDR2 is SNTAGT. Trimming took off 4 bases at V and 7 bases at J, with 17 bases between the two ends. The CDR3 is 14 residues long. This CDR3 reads CASSVETTQREQYF. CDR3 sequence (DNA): TGTGCCAGCAGTGTTGAAACAACCCAGAGGGAGCAGTACTTC.

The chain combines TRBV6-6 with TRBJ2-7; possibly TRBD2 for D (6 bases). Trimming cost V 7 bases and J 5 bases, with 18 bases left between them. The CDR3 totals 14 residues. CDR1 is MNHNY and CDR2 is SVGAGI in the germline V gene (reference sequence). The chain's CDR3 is CASKRTTLDNEQYF. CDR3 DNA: TGTGCCAGCAAAAGGACTACCCTCGACAACGAGCAGTACTTC.

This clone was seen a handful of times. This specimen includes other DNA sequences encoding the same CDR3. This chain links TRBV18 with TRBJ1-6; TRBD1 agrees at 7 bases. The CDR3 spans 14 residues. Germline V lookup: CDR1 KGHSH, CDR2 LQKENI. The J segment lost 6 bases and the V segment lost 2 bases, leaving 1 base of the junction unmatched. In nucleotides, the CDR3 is TGTGCCAGCTCACCATCAGGGGGTAATTCACCCCTCCACTTT. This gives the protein CASSPSGGNSPLHF. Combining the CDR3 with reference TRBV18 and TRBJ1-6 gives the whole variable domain NAGVMQNPRHLVRRRGQEARLRCSPMKGHSHVYWYRQLPEEGLKFMVYLQKENIIDESGMPKERFSAEFPKEGPSILRIQQVVRGDSAAYFCASSPSGGNSPLHFGNGTRLTVT.

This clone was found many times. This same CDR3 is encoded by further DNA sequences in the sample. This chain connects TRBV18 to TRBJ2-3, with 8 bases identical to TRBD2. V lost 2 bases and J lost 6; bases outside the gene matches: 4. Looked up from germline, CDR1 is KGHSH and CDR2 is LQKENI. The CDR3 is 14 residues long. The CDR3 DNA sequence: TGTGCCAGCTCACCAGCGGGGGGTCAGGATACGCAGTATTTT. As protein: CASSPAGGQDTQYF.

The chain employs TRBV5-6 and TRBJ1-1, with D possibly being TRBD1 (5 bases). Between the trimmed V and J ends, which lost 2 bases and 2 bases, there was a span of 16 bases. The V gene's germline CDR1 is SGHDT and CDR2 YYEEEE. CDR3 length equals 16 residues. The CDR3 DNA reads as TGTGCCAGCAGCTTCGGGGGAGGGACGCTAAACACTGAAGCTTTCTTT. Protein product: CASSFGGGTLNTEAFF.

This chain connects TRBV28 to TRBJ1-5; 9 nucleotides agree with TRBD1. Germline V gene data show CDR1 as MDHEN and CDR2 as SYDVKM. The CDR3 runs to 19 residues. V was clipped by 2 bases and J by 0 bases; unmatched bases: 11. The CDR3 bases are TGTGCCAGCAGTTTACCCCCAGGACAGGGGCGCTATAGCAATCAGCCCCAGCATTTT. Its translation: CASSLPPGQGRYSNQPQHF.

The DNA of the CDR3 is TGTGCCAGCAGTCCCAATGGGGCCAAATACGAGCAGTACTTC. Amino acids: CASSPNGAKYEQYF. This chain joins TRBV27 and TRBJ2-7; perhaps TRBD1 as D (5 bases). The CDR3 is 14 amino acids. Between the trimmed V and J ends, which lost 5 bases and 4 bases, there was a span of 15 bases. CDR1 MNHEY and CDR2 SMNVEV come from the germline V gene (reference sequence).

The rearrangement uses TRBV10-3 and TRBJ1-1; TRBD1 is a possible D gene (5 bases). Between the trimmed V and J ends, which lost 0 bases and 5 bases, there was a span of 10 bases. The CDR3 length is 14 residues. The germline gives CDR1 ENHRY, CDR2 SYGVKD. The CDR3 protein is CAISESGPGTEAFF. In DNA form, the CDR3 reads TGTGCCATCAGTGAGTCGGGGCCAGGAACTGAAGCTTTCTTT.

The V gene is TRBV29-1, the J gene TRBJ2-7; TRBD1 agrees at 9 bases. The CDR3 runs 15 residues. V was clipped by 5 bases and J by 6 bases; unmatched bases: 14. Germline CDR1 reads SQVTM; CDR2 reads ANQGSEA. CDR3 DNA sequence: TGCAGCGTTCGGGGAACCGGGACAGGGACGGGCGAGCAGTACTTC. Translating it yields CSVRGTGTGTGEQYF.

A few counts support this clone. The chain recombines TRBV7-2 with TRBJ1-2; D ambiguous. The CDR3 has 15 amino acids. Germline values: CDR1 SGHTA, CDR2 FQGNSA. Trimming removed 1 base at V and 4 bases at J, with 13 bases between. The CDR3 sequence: CASSLDSGLSYGYTF. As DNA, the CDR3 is TGTGCCAGCAGCTTAGACAGCGGACTAAGCTATGGCTACACCTTC.

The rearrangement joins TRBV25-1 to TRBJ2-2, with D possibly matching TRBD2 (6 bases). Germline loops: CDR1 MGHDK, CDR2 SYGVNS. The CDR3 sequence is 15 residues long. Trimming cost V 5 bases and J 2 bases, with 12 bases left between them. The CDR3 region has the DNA TGTGCCAGCAGTTTTATCGGGAGCAACACCGGGGAGCTGTTTTTT. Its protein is CASSFIGSNTGELFF.

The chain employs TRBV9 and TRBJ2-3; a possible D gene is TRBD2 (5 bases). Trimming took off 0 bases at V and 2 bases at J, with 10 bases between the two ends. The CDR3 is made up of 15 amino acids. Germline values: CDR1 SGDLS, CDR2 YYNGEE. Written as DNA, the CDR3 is TGTGCCAGCAGCGTAGACGAGGGTTACACAGATACGCAGTATTTT. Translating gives CASSVDEGYTDTQYF. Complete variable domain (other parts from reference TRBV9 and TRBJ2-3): DSGVTQTPKHLITATGQRVTLRCSPRSGDLSVYWYQQSLDQGLQFLIQYYNGEERAKGNILERFSAQQFPDLHSELNLSSLELGDSALYFCASSVDEGYTDTQYFGPGTRLTVL.

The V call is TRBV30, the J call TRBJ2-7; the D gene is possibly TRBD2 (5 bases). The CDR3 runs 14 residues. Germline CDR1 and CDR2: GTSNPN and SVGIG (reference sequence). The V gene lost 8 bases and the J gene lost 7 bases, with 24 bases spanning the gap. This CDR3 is CARAEGRTGGEQYF. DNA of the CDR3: TGTGCCCGGGCTGAGGGCAGGACCGGAGGAGAGCAGTACTTC.

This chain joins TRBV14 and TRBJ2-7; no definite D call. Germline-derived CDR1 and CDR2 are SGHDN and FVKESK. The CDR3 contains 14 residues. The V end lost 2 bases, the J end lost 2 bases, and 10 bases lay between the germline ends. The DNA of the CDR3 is TGTGCCAGCAGCCAACTGTCACCCCCCTACGAGCAGTACTTC. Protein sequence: CASSQLSPPYEQYF.